These 14 T cell receptor beta chains originate from one sample sequenced in a study of identical twins. TCRdb analysed the 5' RACE reads with MiXCR anew, one entry per CDR3 protein. The sample gives about 1.7 million distinct CDR3 sequences, under 35% of which show up once; 0.25% to 0.3% is in the top ten. The sequenced sample consisted of cord blood. Receptor source: a newborn girl in good health.

This clonotype has just one count. The rearrangement links TRBV4-2 to TRBJ1-1; TRBD1 aligns across 9 bases. After removal of 4 bases from V and 6 bases from J, the junction contained 9 bases not matched to a gene. This CDR3 has 15 residues. The germline gives CDR1 LGHNA, CDR2 YNFKEQ. CDR3 amino acids: CASSPRDRVSAEAFF. The CDR3 nucleotides read TGTGCCAGCAGCCCCCGGGACAGGGTTAGCGCTGAAGCTTTCTTT.

In its sample, this clonotype was seen many times. The chain links TRBV13 to TRBJ1-2; possibly TRBD1 for D (6 bases). The CDR3 extends over 15 amino acids. CDR1 and CDR2 (germline): PRHDT, FYEKMQ (reference sequence). Trimming took 4 bases from V and 5 from J, leaving 17 bases between them. Written as DNA, the CDR3 is TGTGCCAGCAGCTCCGGGACACCTATCCGGTATGGCTACACCTTC. It specifies CASSSGTPIRYGYTF.

Comments on this clonotype: The germline gene is not matched at one end of the junction; a read error may be the cause. The chain employs TRBV18 and TRBJ2-1; no reliable D call. The CDR3 spans 15 residues. Germline loops: CDR1 KGHSH, CDR2 LQKENI. The CDR3 sequence: CANSPRVDAYNEQFF. The CDR3 DNA reads TGTGCCAACTCACCACGGGTGGACGCCTACAATGAGCAGTTCTTC.

The CDR3 DNA sequence: TGTGCCAGCAGCCGGGGGACTAGCGGGGGAGTGGAGTTCTTC. Translating gives CASSRGTSGGVEFF. This chain joins TRBV3-1 and TRBJ2-1, with TRBD2 identical over 14 bases. With V trimmed by 4 bases and J by 14 bases, 7 bases remained unmatched. The CDR3 runs 14 residues. Germline assignment: CDR1 LGHDT and CDR2 YNNKEL (reference sequence).

The V call is TRBV6-6, the J call TRBJ1-2; D is undetermined. Per the germline V gene, CDR1 is MNHNY and CDR2 is SVGAGI (reference sequence). V shed 6 bases and J shed 0 bases, with 8 bases lying between them. This CDR3 is 13 amino acids long. This CDR3 reads CASSQNTNYGYTF. The CDR3 DNA sequence: TGTGCCAGCAGCCAGAACACTAACTATGGCTACACCTTC.

The J gene is TRBJ2-1, the V gene TRBV7-8, with D maybe TRBD1 (7 bases). Germline V CDR1 and CDR2: SGHVS, FQNEAQ. This CDR3 spans 16 amino acids. Trimming cost V 3 bases and J 8 bases, with 20 bases left between them. The CDR3 DNA reads TGTGCCAGCAGCTTTCATACGACAGGGCCGGGGGATGAGCAGTTCTTC. It codes for CASSFHTTGPGDEQFF.

The chain's CDR3 is CSARGENTEAFF. The CDR3 nucleotides are TGCAGTGCTAGGGGTGAGAACACTGAAGCTTTCTTT. The rearrangement joins TRBV20-1 to TRBJ1-1; D unclear. Germline V gene data show CDR1 as DFQATT and CDR2 as SNEGSKA (reference sequence). V lost 3 bases and J lost 1, with 6 bases in between. The CDR3 has 12 amino acids.

The V gene is TRBV7-9, the J gene TRBJ1-1; 9 nucleotides line up with TRBD1. Germline V lookup: CDR1 SEHNR, CDR2 FQNEAQ (reference sequence). CDR3 length equals 17 residues. V was pared by 4 bases and J by 0 bases, with 9 bases of the junction left unmatched. The CDR3 DNA follows: TGTGCCAGCAGCTCCATTTTGGGACAGGGACTGAACACTGAAGCTTTCTTT. Translation gives CASSSILGQGLNTEAFF.

This chain links TRBV29-1 with TRBJ1-2; D remains ambiguous. This CDR3 comprises 10 residues. Germline CDR1 reads SQVTM; CDR2 reads ANQGSEA. V was clipped by 4 bases and J by 8 bases, with 8 bases between them. CDR3 in DNA: TGCAGCGTTGGGGTGATCGGCTACACCTTC. It translates to CSVGVIGYTF.

The genes are TRBV20-1 and TRBJ1-5; TRBD1 aligns across 10 bases. The germline gives CDR1 DFQATT, CDR2 SNEGSKA (reference sequence). With V trimmed by 5 bases and J by 7 bases, 5 bases remained unmatched. The CDR3 is made up of 13 amino acids. The CDR3, as DNA: TGCAGTGCTTTAGCGACAGGGGGCCAGCCCCAGCATTTT. It yields the protein CSALATGGQPQHF.

There are many counts of this clonotype. This rearrangement joins TRBV13 to TRBJ2-4; no reliable D call. This CDR3 contains 16 residues. Trimming cost V 3 bases and J 3 bases, with 15 bases left between them. Germline CDR1 PRHDT, CDR2 FYEKMQ (reference sequence). In DNA form, the CDR3 reads TGTGCCAGCAGCTTCGGCACGTACACGGACAAAAACATTCAGTACTTC. Its protein product is CASSFGTYTDKNIQYF.

In this sample, this clonotype turned up a few times. In DNA, the CDR3 is TGTGCCAGCAGCTTACCGCAAGGAGTCTACGAGCAGTTCTTC. This encodes CASSLPQGVYEQFF. This sequence joins TRBV7-9 and TRBJ2-1; D is undetermined. This CDR3 contains 14 residues. The germline V gene has CDR1 SEHNR and CDR2 FQNEAQ (reference sequence). Trimming took 2 bases from V and 10 from J, leaving 15 bases between them.

In its sample, this clonotype was seen a few times. The CDR3 coding sequence is TGTGCCATCAGTCTGGACTATGGCTACACCTTC. This encodes CAISLDYGYTF. The V call is TRBV10-3, the J call TRBJ1-2; D remains unclear. V lost 5 bases and J lost 3, with 4 bases in between. Germline CDR1 and CDR2: ENHRY and SYGVKD. The CDR3 is made up of 11 amino acids.

The chain has TRBV9 and TRBJ2-3; D unresolved. CDR1 and CDR2 from the germline V gene are SGDLS and YYNGEE. V was trimmed by 0 bases and J by 3 bases, leaving 11 bases between them. The CDR3 has 15 residues. CDR3 residues: CASSVGWTETDTQYF. The CDR3 nucleotides read TGTGCCAGCAGCGTAGGGTGGACGGAGACAGATACGCAGTATTTT.